The 27 T cell receptor beta chains reported below all come from one sample, sequenced in a study of tumor-infiltrating lymphocytes in primary liver carcinoma. Taking about 17-32 mg of unsorted bulk tissue, the authors co-extracted RNA and DNA. Starting material of about 480 ng total RNA yielded TCR beta cDNA via a constant-region primer. Library construction for TCR beta comprised three nested multiplex PCR rounds performed with slightly modified ARM-PCR. The two initial PCR rounds, nine to eleven cycles each, used TRBV1-TRBV30 forward and C-beta reverse primers. TCRdb passed the multiplex PCR reads through MiXCR, listing each CDR3 protein once. The sample lists roughly 100,000 distinct CDR3 sequences, 82% occurring once. The sequencing sample was made of liver tumor tissue from sampling region 3. Subset defined: tumor region T3, left-lateral pole. The receptor set was obtained from a man aged 40-49 years with primary liver carcinoma and hepatitis B virus infection.

The rearrangement joins TRBV29-1 to TRBJ1-1; D is ambiguous. From germline, CDR1 is SQVTM and CDR2 ANQGSEA. The CDR3 is made up of 12 amino acids. V lost 5 bases, J lost 11 bases, and 18 bases lay in between. The CDR3 DNA follows: TGCAGCGTTAGACCTTCAAACAGTGAGGCTTTCTTT. Amino acid sequence: CSVRPSNSEAFF.

The J gene is TRBJ1-2, the V gene TRBV30; a possible D gene is TRBD1 (6 bases). The CDR3 loop spans 16 amino acids. Germline V lookup: CDR1 GTSNPN, CDR2 SVGIG (reference sequence). V lost 7 bases to trimming and J lost 4 bases, with 25 bases between them. In DNA, the CDR3 is TGTGCCTACATAGACCCCCGGGACATGCGGTTCTATGGCTACACCTTC. Encoded protein: CAYIDPRDMRFYGYTF.

With regard to this clonotype: A read error may produce the germline difference seen at one junction end. The V call is TRBV19, the J call TRBJ2-1; 8 bases fit TRBD2. There are 13 residues in the CDR3. The germline gives CDR1 LNHDA, CDR2 SQIVND (reference sequence). The CDR3 loop is CASSGTRYNEQIF. CDR3 sequence (DNA): TGTGCCAGTAGTGGGACTAGATACAATGAGCAGATCTTC.

The count of this clonotype is one. The chain joins TRBV4-1 to TRBJ2-7, with D unclear. Germline CDR1 and CDR2: MGHRA and YSYEKL. This CDR3 is built from 14 residues. V lost 4 bases and J 5 bases, leaving 15 bases between the germline ends. The CDR3, as DNA: TGCGCCAGCAGCCGAGATACCCCTGTTGACGAGCAGTACTTC. Translated: CASSRDTPVDEQYF.

A note on this clonotype: Mismatch with germline at one junction end may stem from a read error. CDR3 protein: CIVGLAGGFYNGQFF. The CDR3 nucleotides are TGCATTGTTGGACTAGCGGGAGGGTTCTACAATGGGCAGTTCTTC. J is TRBJ2-1 and V is TRBV29-1, with 15 bases identical to TRBD2. Germline V CDR1 and CDR2: SQVTM, ANQGSEA. The CDR3 contains 15 residues.

This clonotype was seen a single time. The CDR3 is CASSNSGSSGNTIYF. The CDR3 DNA sequence: TGTGCCAGCAGCAATAGCGGATCCTCTGGAAACACCATATATTTT. The chain combines TRBV14 with TRBJ1-3; D unresolved. Germline V gene data show CDR1 as SGHDN and CDR2 as FVKESK. There are 15 residues in the CDR3. The V gene lost 5 bases and the J gene lost 0 bases, with 11 bases spanning the gap.

With respect to this clonotype: The germline gene is not matched at one end of the junction; a read error may be the cause. The chain has TRBV5-1 and TRBJ2-3; possibly TRBD2 for D (6 bases). The length of the CDR3 is 15 residues. Germline CDR1 reads SGHRS; CDR2 reads YFSETQ. CDR3 sequence: CASKAPGLSTDMQYF. The CDR3 DNA sequence: TGCGCCAGCAAAGCCCCGGGACTTAGCACGGATATGCAGTATTTT.

CDR3 DNA: TGTGCCAGCAGCCACAGCATGATCACTGAAGCTTTCTTT. The encoded protein is CASSHSMITEAFF. J is TRBJ1-1 and V is TRBV5-5; no definite D call. V was clipped by 4 bases and J by 4 bases, with 11 bases between them. This CDR3 is built from 13 residues. The V gene's germline CDR1 is SGHKS and CDR2 YYEKEE (reference sequence).

On this clonotype itself: Relative to the germline gene, one junction end is altered; a read error may explain this. V usage is TRBV6-1 and J usage is TRBJ2-1; 8 nucleotides agree with TRBD2. CDR1 is MNHNS and CDR2 is SASEGT in the germline V gene. The length of the CDR3 is 16 residues. CDR3 residues: CTSSDRPGTSGNKHFF. The CDR3 coding sequence is TGTACCAGCAGTGACCGCCCCGGGACTAGTGGCAATAAGCATTTCTTC.

The chain uses TRBV29-1 and TRBJ2-1, with D possibly TRBD2 on 5 matching bases. Trimming removed 4 bases from V and 8 bases from J, with 15 bases in between. This CDR3 is 13 amino acids long. Germline V lookup: CDR1 SQVTM, CDR2 ANQGSEA. CDR3 DNA: TGCAGCGTTGGACCGCTTAGAGCGGATGAGCAGTTCTTC. Encoded protein: CSVGPLRADEQFF.

The sample holds one count of this clonotype. The germline gene is not matched at one end of the junction; a read error may be the cause. The chain is built from TRBV12-3 or TRBV12-4 and TRBJ2-2; D might be TRBD2 (7 bases). The CDR3 loop spans 16 amino acids. The CDR3 sequence is CDSSFGGAVSTGELFF. In DNA, the CDR3 is TGTGACAGCAGTTTTGGGGGGGCAGTAAGCACCGGGGAGCTATTTTTT.

About this clonotype: One end of the junction fails to match germline, which may point to a read error. The rearrangement links TRBV29-1 to TRBJ1-4, with D maybe TRBD1 (5 bases). Germline V gives CDR1 SQVTM, CDR2 ANQGSEA. The CDR3 totals 13 residues. The CDR3 DNA reads as TGCGGACATGTGGACGGATATAATGAAGAACTGTTTTTT. Its translation is CGHVDGYNEELFF.

Of note for this clonotype: The conserved final phenylalanine or tryptophan is absent from the CDR3, which likely points to a read error. The V call is TRBV30, the J call TRBJ2-5, with TRBD1 matching over 8 bases. Trimming removed 7 bases from V and 4 bases from J; junction bases left unmatched: 8. Per the germline V gene, CDR1 is GTSNPN and CDR2 is SVGIG (reference sequence). The CDR3 loop spans 13 amino acids. In nucleotides, the CDR3 is TGTGCCTTAAACACAGGGGGAGCAGAGACCCAGTACTTA. Translated, it gives CALNTGGAETQYL.

Regarding this clonotype: One base away lies a much larger clone, so this may be a sequencing read error. The chain recombines TRBV5-5 with TRBJ2-2, with TRBD2 identical over 8 bases. CDR1 and CDR2 (germline): SGHKS, YYEKEE (reference sequence). V shed 2 bases and J 3 bases; nucleotides not matched to a gene: 3. This CDR3 spans 15 amino acids. The CDR3 DNA is TGTGCCAGCAGCTTCTTAGCGGGACACACCGGGGAGCTGTTTTTT. It yields the protein CASSFLAGHTGELFF. Full variable domain (rest looked up from reference TRBV5-5 and TRBJ2-2): DAGVTQSPTHLIKTRGQQVTLRCSPISGHKSVSWYQQVLGQGPQFIFQYYEKEERGRGNFPDRFSARQFPNYSSELNVNALLLGDSALYLCASSFLAGHTGELFFGEGSRLTVL.

With regard to this clonotype: Since the CDR3 does not end with the conserved phenylalanine or tryptophan, this likely comes from a read error. The DNA is omitted, as the CDR3 cannot be located on it reliably, and the CDR3 follows TCRdb's listing. The chain couples TRBV5-5 to TRBJ1-6; the table calls TRBD1, which could not be checked here. Including both end residues, the CDR3 is 17 amino acids long. CDR1 is SGHKS, CDR2 YYEKEE, per germline (reference sequence). The CDR3 sequence: CASHPGDRGVRNSPIHY.

The chain employs TRBV12-3 or TRBV12-4 and TRBJ1-3, with D uncertain. The CDR3 covers 13 residues. Trimming pared 5 bases from V and 11 bases from J, leaving 16 bases between. The CDR3 here is CASSPHSGIPIYF. CDR3 DNA: TGTGCCAGCAGTCCCCACTCTGGGATCCCCATATATTTT.

Notes on this clonotype: The junction shows a germline mismatch at one end, possibly a read error. The rearrangement links TRBV6-5 to TRBJ2-2, with TRBD2 matching 8 bases. The germline CDR1 and CDR2 sequences are MNHEY and SVGAGI. The CDR3 totals 18 residues. Written as DNA, the CDR3 is TGTACCAGCAGTTACTCGAGCGGGTCGGGAGGGAACACCGGGGAGCTGTTCTTT. Translation: CTSSYSSGSGGNTGELFF.

This clonotype is a singleton in its sample. The junction and the germline gene differ at one end; a read error may be behind it. The genes are TRBV10-3 and TRBJ2-5; TRBD1 agrees at 9 bases. CDR1 ENHRY and CDR2 SYGVKD come from the germline V gene. The CDR3 consists of 15 residues. CDR3 sequence reads: CAISIVTGGQETQNF. CDR3 nucleotide sequence: TGTGCCATCAGTATCGTTACAGGGGGCCAAGAGACCCAGAACTTC.

As for this clonotype: Relative to the germline gene, one junction end is altered; a read error may explain this. V usage is TRBV4-1 and J usage is TRBJ2-3; D unresolved. CDR1 is MGHRA, CDR2 YSYEKL, per germline. CDR3 length: 11 amino acids. The CDR3 bases are TGCGCCAGTAGCCAGTCAGGTACGCAGTATTTT. This gives the protein CASSQSGTQYF.

Concerning this clonotype itself: The junction differs from germline at one of its ends, possibly a read error. J is TRBJ2-7 and V is TRBV11-1, with 7 bases identical to TRBD1. The length of the CDR3 is 13 residues. Looked up from germline, CDR1 is SGHAT and CDR2 is FQDESV (reference sequence). CDR3 amino acids: CAARGNRSYEQYF. CDR3 sequence (DNA): TGTGCCGCCAGGGGGAATCGATCCTATGAGCAGTACTTC.

This clonotype turned up a few times. A much larger clone lies one base from this, so it may be a read error. The chain couples TRBV28 to TRBJ2-4; TRBD1 might be the D (6 bases). This CDR3 region has 14 residues. CDR1 and CDR2 from the germline V gene are MDHEN and SYDVKM. CDR3 protein: CAGRGDRFKNIQYF. In DNA, the CDR3 is TGTGCCGGCAGAGGCGACAGGTTCAAAAACATTCAGTACTTC.

As regards this clonotype: The junction shows a germline mismatch at one end, possibly a read error. The V and J genes are TRBV5-1 and TRBJ2-1; D not certain. This CDR3 is 13 amino acids long. The germline CDR1 and CDR2 sequences are SGHRS and YFSETQ. CDR3 nucleotides: TGCGCCAGTAGCTTAACAAGGGTCAATGAGCAGTTCTTC. Translating gives CASSLTRVNEQFF.

As for this clonotype: Given a much more abundant clone one base away, this may be a read error. This chain uses TRBV30 with TRBJ2-7, with D maybe TRBD2 (6 bases). Germline values: CDR1 GTSNPN, CDR2 SVGIG (reference sequence). This CDR3 has 14 residues. V was shortened by 7 bases and J by 2 bases, with 18 bases between the two germline ends. The CDR3 spells CALEIRERAYEQYF. As DNA, the CDR3 is TGTGCCTTGGAGATACGGGAGAGAGCCTACGAGCAGTACTTC.

This clonotype was counted only a few times. V gene TRBV5-6 combines with J gene TRBJ1-5; D remains unclear. CDR3 length: 14 amino acids. Germline CDR1 reads SGHDT; CDR2 reads YYEEEE. The V end lost 8 bases, the J end lost 3 bases, and 15 bases lay between the germline ends. CDR3 bases: TGTGCCAGGAGTTTGGGGTTCGACAATCAGCCCCAGCATTTT. It translates to CARSLGFDNQPQHF. Variable domain in full (rest from reference TRBV5-6 and TRBJ1-5): DAGVTQSPTHLIKTRGQQVTLRCSPKSGHDTVSWYQQALGQGPQFIFQYYEEEERQRGNFPDRFSGHQFPNYSSELNVNALLLGDSALYLCARSLGFDNQPQHFGDGTRLSIL.

On this clonotype: A much larger clonotype is one base distant, so this may be a read error. The genes are TRBV7-3 and TRBJ2-1; 7 nucleotides line up with TRBD1. CDR3 length: 14 amino acids. Looked up from germline, CDR1 is SGHTA and CDR2 is FQGTGA. The CDR3 sequence: CASSRDSSYYEQFF. CDR3 nucleotides: TGTGCCAGCAGTCGGGACAGCTCCTACTATGAGCAGTTCTTC. Full variable domain (missing parts from reference TRBV7-3 and TRBJ2-1): GAGVSQTPSNKVTEKGKYVELRCDPISGHTALYWYRQSLGQGPEFLIYFQGTGAADDSGLPNDRFFAVRPEGSVSTLKIQRTERGDSAVYLCASSRDSSYYEQFFGPGTRLTVL.

A single count supports this clonotype. This may come from a read error, since a much larger clone is one base off. The genes are TRBV25-1 and TRBJ2-7; 7 bases line up with TRBD1. Germline lookup yields CDR1 MGHDK and CDR2 SYGVNS. This CDR3 has 13 amino acids. This CDR3 reads CASSQTGTREPYF. In nucleotides, the CDR3 is TGTGCCAGCAGCCAGACAGGGACGAGAGAGCCGTACTTC.

The V call is TRBV5-1, the J call TRBJ2-5, with 10 positions matching TRBD2. The CDR3 loop spans 14 amino acids. Germline V gene sequence: CDR1 SGHRS, CDR2 YFSETQ. The junction had 3 bases not matched to a gene; V was cut back by 4 bases and J by 3 bases. In DNA form, the CDR3 reads TGCGCCAGCAGCCTCCTAGCGGGAGAAGAGACCCAGTACTTC. As protein: CASSLLAGEETQYF.